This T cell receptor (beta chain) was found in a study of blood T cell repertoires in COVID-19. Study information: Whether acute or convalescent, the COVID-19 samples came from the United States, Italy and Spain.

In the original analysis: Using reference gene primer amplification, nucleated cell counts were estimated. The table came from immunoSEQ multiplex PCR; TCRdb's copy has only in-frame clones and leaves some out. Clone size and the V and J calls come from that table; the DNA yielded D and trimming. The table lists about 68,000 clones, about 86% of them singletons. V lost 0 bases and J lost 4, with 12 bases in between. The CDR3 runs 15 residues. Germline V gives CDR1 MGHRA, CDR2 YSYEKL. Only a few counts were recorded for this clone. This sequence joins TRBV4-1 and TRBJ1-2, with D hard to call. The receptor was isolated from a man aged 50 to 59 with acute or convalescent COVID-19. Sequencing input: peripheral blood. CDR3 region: CASSQDPGNGYGYTF. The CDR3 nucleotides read TGCGCCAGCAGCCAAGATCCCGGGAATGGCTATGGCTACACCTTC.